The 29 T cell receptor beta chains in this list originate from one sample, sequenced in a study of neoadjuvant anti-PD-1 for oral cavity cancer. Profiling relied on immunoSEQ multiplex PCR, and the TCRdb table lists in-frame clones only, not all of them. The sample gives 75,000 or so clones, more than 80% of which show up once; roughly 3% is in the top ten. The source was PBMCs, collected before nivolumab (anti-PD-1) treatment. These receptors originate from a person aged 35 to 85 with oral cavity squamous cell carcinoma.

This clone was observed a single time. The J gene is TRBJ2-7, the V gene TRBV4-1; 10 nucleotides match TRBD1. The CDR3 runs to 18 residues. Germline V gene data show CDR1 as MGHRA and CDR2 as YSYEKL. V shed 1 base, J shed 3 bases, and the junction held 12 bases outside the gene matches. In nucleotides, the CDR3 is TGCGCCAGCAGCCAAGGAGGATCGACAGGGGGCGGTTTCTACGAGCAGTACTTC. It encodes CASSQGGSTGGGFYEQYF.

The V call is TRBV10-1, the J call TRBJ2-2; no clear D gene. This CDR3 is 13 amino acids long. Germline V gene lookup returns CDR1 WNHNN and CDR2 SYGVQD (reference sequence). Trimming stripped 5 bases from V and 5 bases from J, with 9 bases between. CDR3 coding DNA: TGCGCCAGCAGTACGACCCCGACCGGGGAGCTGTTTTTT. Translating it yields CASSTTPTGELFF.

The J gene is TRBJ1-5, the V gene TRBV2; 9 bases line up with TRBD1. The V and J ends lost 5 bases and 7 bases, in that order; junction bases with no gene match: 9. The germline gives CDR1 SNHLY, CDR2 FYNNEI. The CDR3 extends over 15 amino acids. CDR3 in DNA: TGTGCCAGCAGTACAACACAGGGGGCTGGCCAGCCCCAGCATTTT. It encodes CASSTTQGAGQPQHF.

This clone has more than one count but fewer than ten. This sequence joins TRBV9 and TRBJ1-2; 10 nucleotides match TRBD1. The CDR3 is 15 amino acids. Trimming took 3 bases from V and 4 from J; bases not matched to a gene: 6. Per germline, CDR1 SGDLS and CDR2 YYNGEE. For the CDR3, the DNA is TGTGCCAGCAGCGGACCGACAGGGGGCAGCTATGGCTACACCTTC. Encoded protein: CASSGPTGGSYGYTF.

The rearrangement uses TRBV9 and TRBJ1-4; no clear D. The CDR3 totals 15 residues. Looked up from germline, CDR1 is SGDLS and CDR2 is YYNGEE. Trimming pared 0 bases from V and 2 bases from J, leaving 8 bases between. The CDR3 DNA is TGTGCCAGCAGCGTAGCAGGAGGGACTAATGAAAAACTGTTTTTT. It specifies CASSVAGGTNEKLFF.

This clone has just a few counts. This chain connects TRBV5-6 to TRBJ2-1; D call uncertain. V was cut by 5 bases and J by 4 bases, with 10 bases left in between. Germline V gives CDR1 SGHDT, CDR2 YYEEEE. The CDR3 has 13 amino acids. CDR3 in amino acids: CASRPRSYNEQFF. CDR3 coding DNA: TGTGCCAGCAGGCCTCGGAGTTACAATGAGCAGTTCTTC. Drawing the rest from reference TRBV5-6 and TRBJ2-1, the complete variable domain is DAGVTQSPTHLIKTRGQQVTLRCSPKSGHDTVSWYQQALGQGPQFIFQYYEEEERQRGNFPDRFSGHQFPNYSSELNVNALLLGDSALYLCASRPRSYNEQFFGPGTRLTVL.

This chain uses TRBV11-2 with TRBJ1-2, with TRBD1 identical over 7 bases. This CDR3 spans 14 amino acids. Germline CDR1 and CDR2: SGHAT and FQNNGV. The ends lost 5 bases at V and 8 bases at J; junction bases unmatched: 11. The DNA for the CDR3 is TGTGCCAGCAGCCCCCGGGACAGCGAGGGGGGCTACACCTTC. Protein sequence: CASSPRDSEGGYTF.

This sequence joins TRBV7-2 and TRBJ1-2; a possible D gene is TRBD1 (6 bases). The V end was cut by 2 bases, the J end by 5 bases, with 18 bases between. Per germline, CDR1 SGHTA and CDR2 FQGNSA. This CDR3 is 16 amino acids long. Written as DNA, the CDR3 is TGTGCCAGCAGCTTAAGGGCCAGGGGACCAGGATATGGCTACACCTTC. Translation gives CASSLRARGPGYGYTF. The whole variable domain, filled in from reference TRBV7-2 and TRBJ1-2, reads GAGVSQSPSNKVTEKGKDVELRCDPISGHTALYWYRQSLGQGLEFLIYFQGNSAPDKSGLPSDRFSAERTGGSVSTLTIQRTQQEDSAVYLCASSLRARGPGYGYTFGSGTRLTVV.

This chain connects TRBV30 to TRBJ2-2; D remains unclear. Germline CDR1 reads GTSNPN; CDR2 reads SVGIG (reference sequence). The CDR3 spans 15 residues. V was pared by 4 bases and J by 4 bases, with 16 bases between. The CDR3 spells CAWKLRDTTTGELFF. The CDR3 bases are TGTGCCTGGAAGCTGAGAGACACCACCACCGGGGAGCTGTTTTTT.

This chain uses TRBV6-5 with TRBJ1-2, with D unclear. This CDR3 has 14 residues. In germline, CDR1 is MNHEY, CDR2 SVGAGI. Trimming removed 5 bases at V and 2 bases at J, with 12 bases between. The CDR3 DNA is TGTGCCAGCAGTGCCTCGACCGGCAACTATGGCTACACCTTC. It is translated as CASSASTGNYGYTF.

This clone came up a few times. This rearrangement joins TRBV5-1 to TRBJ2-5, with D possibly matching TRBD1 (5 bases). CDR3 length: 13 amino acids. Trimming took 4 bases from V and 0 from J, leaving 7 bases between them. Germline V CDR1 and CDR2: SGHRS, YFSETQ. The CDR3 DNA sequence: TGCGCCAGCAGCCAGGACAACCAAGAGACCCAGTACTTC. This gives the protein CASSQDNQETQYF.

The chain uses TRBV29-1 and TRBJ1-2, with TRBD1 matching over 7 bases. Germline CDR1 and CDR2: SQVTM and ANQGSEA. Unmatched junction bases numbered 4, after V lost 1 base and J lost 2 bases. The CDR3 is made up of 14 amino acids. As DNA, the CDR3 is TGCAGCGTTGAAGGGGGACAGAACAACTATGGCTACACCTTC. It translates to CSVEGGQNNYGYTF.

The chain is built from TRBV18 and TRBJ1-2; 8 bases fit TRBD1. V gave up 3 bases and J gave up 4 bases; unmatched junction bases: 1. This CDR3 contains 13 residues. The germline CDR1 and CDR2 sequences are KGHSH and LQKENI. CDR3 coding DNA: TGTGCCAGCTCACCGGGACAGGCCTATGGCTACACCTTC. Encoded protein: CASSPGQAYGYTF.

The chain carries TRBV2 and TRBJ2-6, with TRBD2 as a possible D gene (6 bases). V lost 7 bases, J lost 2 bases, and 9 bases lay in between. CDR1 SNHLY and CDR2 FYNNEI come from the germline V gene. This CDR3 is 14 amino acids long. The CDR3 reads CASKEGPGANVLTF. The CDR3 DNA reads TGTGCCAGCAAGGAGGGCCCTGGGGCCAACGTCCTGACTTTC.

In its sample, this clone was seen a few times. In nucleotides, the CDR3 is TGTGCCAGCAGCCACGGGACAGGGGATGGCTACACCTTC. It is translated as CASSHGTGDGYTF. The V and J genes are TRBV5-6 and TRBJ1-2; 10 nucleotides line up with TRBD1. The CDR3 contains 13 residues. Germline V gene data show CDR1 as SGHDT and CDR2 as YYEEEE. J gave up 6 bases and V 4 bases, and 3 bases lay outside the gene matches.

This clone was counted a few times. V usage is TRBV10-1 and J usage is TRBJ2-7; D call uncertain. Trimming took off 3 bases at V and 2 bases at J, with 17 bases between the two ends. The CDR3 length is 16 residues. Germline V CDR1 and CDR2: WNHNN, SYGVQD (reference sequence). CDR3 bases: TGCGCCAGCAGTGATTGGGCCGGCGGTGCCCCCTACGAGCAGTACTTC. Translation: CASSDWAGGAPYEQYF.

This chain connects TRBV5-1 to TRBJ1-2, with a possible D match to TRBD1 (5 bases). The CDR3 has 16 amino acids. Germline values: CDR1 SGHRS, CDR2 YFSETQ. V was clipped by 3 bases and J by 2 bases, with 17 bases between them. In DNA, the CDR3 is TGCGCCAGCAGCTCGGGGGACCGAACGATCAACTATGGCTACACCTTC. Translation: CASSSGDRTINYGYTF.

The CDR3, as DNA: TGCAGCGTGTATCAGGGAGGGGGCACTGAAGCTTTCTTT. Translation gives CSVYQGGGTEAFF. The V gene is TRBV29-1, the J gene TRBJ1-1; weak D call: TRBD1 (6 bases). The CDR3 contains 13 residues. Germline V gene sequence: CDR1 SQVTM, CDR2 ANQGSEA. V dropped 6 bases and J dropped 4 bases, with 15 bases sitting between them.

V usage is TRBV5-1 and J usage is TRBJ2-5, with D hard to call. Trimming removed 0 bases at V and 5 bases at J, with 17 bases between. Germline V CDR1 and CDR2: SGHRS, YFSETQ. The CDR3 is 16 amino acids. In nucleotides, the CDR3 is TGCGCCAGCAGCTTGGCCGTATCTGCCGGTCTCGAGACCCAGTACTTC. Its protein product is CASSLAVSAGLETQYF.

CDR3 protein: CASRTQGGNQPQHF. The CDR3 DNA follows: TGTGCCAGCAGGACACAGGGGGGCAATCAGCCCCAGCATTTT. The V call is TRBV28, the J call TRBJ1-5, with 8 bases matching TRBD1. The V and J ends lost 6 bases and 2 bases, in that order; junction bases with no gene match: 3. Germline CDR1 MDHEN, CDR2 SYDVKM. The CDR3 has 14 residues.

V is TRBV13 and J is TRBJ1-5, with 8 nucleotides matching TRBD1. This CDR3 comprises 14 residues. Per germline, CDR1 PRHDT and CDR2 FYEKMQ (reference sequence). Trimming cost V 6 bases and J 3 bases; bases outside gene matches: 4. In DNA, the CDR3 is TGTGCCAGCAGTGCAGGGGGCAACAATCAGCCCCAGCATTTT. Translating it yields CASSAGGNNQPQHF.

This clone showed up just once. V and J are TRBV30 and TRBJ2-7; D is undetermined. There are 12 residues in the CDR3. The ends were cut back, 0 bases at V and 6 bases at J, with 9 bases in the middle. Germline V gives CDR1 GTSNPN, CDR2 SVGIG (reference sequence). This CDR3 reads CAWSVHGREQYF. CDR3 coding DNA: TGTGCCTGGAGTGTCCACGGTCGCGAGCAGTACTTC.

The chain links TRBV5-1 to TRBJ2-5; D may be TRBD2 (7 bases). Germline CDR1 reads SGHRS; CDR2 reads YFSETQ. CDR3 length: 15 amino acids. V gave up 4 bases and J gave up 4 bases, with 17 bases separating them. This CDR3 reads CASSRVRGGRETQYF. For the CDR3, the DNA is TGCGCCAGCAGCCGTGTTAGGGGGGGTCGAGAGACCCAGTACTTC.

The gene calls are TRBV7-3 and TRBJ2-7; 9 bases agree with TRBD1. The CDR3 covers 15 residues. Per the germline V gene, CDR1 is SGHTA and CDR2 is FQGTGA. The ends lost 0 bases at V and 3 bases at J; junction bases unmatched: 3. CDR3 bases: TGTGCCAGCAGCTTAACGACAGGGGGGCTCTACGAGCAGTACTTC. The encoded protein is CASSLTTGGLYEQYF.

The rearrangement uses TRBV30 and TRBJ2-7; maybe TRBD2 (7 bases). The CDR3 has 13 residues. The germline CDR1 and CDR2 sequences are GTSNPN and SVGIG (reference sequence). Trimming removed 3 bases at V and 0 bases at J, with 9 bases between. CDR3 sequence (DNA): TGTGCCTGGAGGGGAGGGGGCTCCTACGAGCAGTACTTC. This encodes CAWRGGGSYEQYF.

The CDR3 is CAISESLLLDRGLSEQYF. CDR3 nucleotides: TGTGCCATCAGTGAGTCGTTACTTCTCGACAGGGGGCTGTCCGAGCAGTACTTC. The genes are TRBV10-3 and TRBJ2-7; 10 positions match TRBD1. The CDR3 consists of 18 residues. Germline V gene lookup returns CDR1 ENHRY and CDR2 SYGVKD. J gave up 6 bases and V 0 bases, and 14 bases lay outside the gene matches.

The J gene is TRBJ2-1, the V gene TRBV30, with 10 nucleotides matching TRBD2. This CDR3 is built from 16 residues. The V gene's germline CDR1 is GTSNPN and CDR2 SVGIG (reference sequence). The J segment lost 5 bases and the V segment lost 7 bases, leaving 14 bases of the junction unmatched. CDR3 nucleotides: TGTGCCTCCAGGGGGGTACGGACTAGCGGACACAATGAGCAGTTCTTC. It codes for CASRGVRTSGHNEQFF.

The CDR3 is CASSLVGAGGPETQYF. The CDR3 DNA is TGCGCCAGCAGCTTGGTTGGAGCGGGAGGGCCAGAGACCCAGTACTTC. The chain combines TRBV5-1 with TRBJ2-5, with 10 bases identical to TRBD2. In germline, CDR1 is SGHRS, CDR2 YFSETQ. The J segment lost 4 bases and the V segment lost 0 bases, leaving 6 bases of the junction unmatched. The CDR3 length is 16 residues. Using reference TRBV5-1 and TRBJ2-5 for the parts outside the CDR3, the full variable domain is KAGVTQTPRYLIKTRGQQVTLSCSPISGHRSVSWYQQTPGQGLQFLFEYFSETQRNKGNFPGRFSGRQFSNSRSEMNVSTLELGDSALYLCASSLVGAGGPETQYFGPGTRLLVL.

This chain joins TRBV28 and TRBJ2-2, with 7 bases matching TRBD1. Germline values: CDR1 MDHEN, CDR2 SYDVKM. With V trimmed by 1 base and J by 3 bases, 5 bases remained unmatched. The length of the CDR3 is 16 residues. This CDR3 reads CASSLFQGEHTGELFF. Here the CDR3 DNA reads TGTGCCAGCAGTTTATTCCAGGGGGAGCACACCGGGGAGCTGTTTTTT.